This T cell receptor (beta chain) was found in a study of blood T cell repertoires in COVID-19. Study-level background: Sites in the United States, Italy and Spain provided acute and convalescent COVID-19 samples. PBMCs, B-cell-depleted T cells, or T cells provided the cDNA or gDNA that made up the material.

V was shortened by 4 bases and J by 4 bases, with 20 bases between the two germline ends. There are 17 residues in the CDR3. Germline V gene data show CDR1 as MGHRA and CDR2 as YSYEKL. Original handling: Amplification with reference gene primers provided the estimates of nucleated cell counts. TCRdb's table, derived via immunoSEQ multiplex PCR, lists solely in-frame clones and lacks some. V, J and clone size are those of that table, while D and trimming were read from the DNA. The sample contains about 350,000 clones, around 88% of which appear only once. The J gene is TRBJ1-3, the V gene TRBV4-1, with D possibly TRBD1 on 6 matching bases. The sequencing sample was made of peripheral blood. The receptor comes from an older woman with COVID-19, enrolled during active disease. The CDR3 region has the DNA TGCGCCAGCAGCCGATTCCTACAGGGCATGAAAGGAAACACCATATATTTT. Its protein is CASSRFLQGMKGNTIYF.